The TCR beta chain described here comes from a study of shared clonotypes between healthy human individuals. After removal of 7 bases from V and 4 bases from J, the junction contained 3 bases not matched to a gene. This CDR3 region has 14 residues. Germline values: CDR1 MNHNS, CDR2 SASEGT. TCRdb's table, derived via immunoSEQ multiplex PCR, lists solely in-frame clones and lacks some. The sample has approximately 2.1 million clones; approximately 95% are singletons. The TCR sequence derives from a man between 18 and 29 years old in good health. Some clones in this sample may be carry-over from other donors' samples. The gene calls are TRBV6-1 and TRBJ2-2; 10 bases fit TRBD2. The sample consisted of naive CD4+ T cells from PBMCs. The sample's subset: CD45RA+ positively selected. The CDR3 DNA follows: TGTGCCAGCATGGCTAGCGGGAGCACCGGGGAGCTGTTTTTT. It specifies CASMASGSTGELFF.